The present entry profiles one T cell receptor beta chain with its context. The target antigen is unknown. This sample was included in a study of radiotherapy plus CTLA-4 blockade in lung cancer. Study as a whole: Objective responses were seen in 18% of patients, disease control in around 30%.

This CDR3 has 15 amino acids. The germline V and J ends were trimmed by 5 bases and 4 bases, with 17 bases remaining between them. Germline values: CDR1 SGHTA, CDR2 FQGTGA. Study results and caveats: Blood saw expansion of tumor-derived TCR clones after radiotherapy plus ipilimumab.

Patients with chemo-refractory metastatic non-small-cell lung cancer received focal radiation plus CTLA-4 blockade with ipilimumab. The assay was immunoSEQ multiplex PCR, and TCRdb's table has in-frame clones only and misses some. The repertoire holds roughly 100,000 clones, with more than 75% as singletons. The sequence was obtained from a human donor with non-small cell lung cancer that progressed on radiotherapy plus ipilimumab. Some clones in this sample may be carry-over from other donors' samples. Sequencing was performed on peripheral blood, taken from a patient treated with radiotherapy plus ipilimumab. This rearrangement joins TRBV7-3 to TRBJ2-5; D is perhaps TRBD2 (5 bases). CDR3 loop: CASSPQPGRGETQYF. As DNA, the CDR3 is TGTGCCAGCAGCCCTCAACCGGGCCGGGGAGAGACCCAGTACTTC.